This entry features one T cell receptor beta chain sequence. Germline lookup yields CDR1 SEHNR and CDR2 FQNEAQ (reference sequence). CDR3 length equals 15 residues. V dropped 2 bases and J dropped 6 bases, with 14 bases sitting between them. These data are taken from a study of cytomegalovirus exposure and HLA in healthy donors. Study information: Researchers previously reported finding 117 million unique TCR beta sequences from about 170 million T cells.

The PCR had 60 Vbeta and 13 Jbeta primers. The protocol was immunoSEQ multiplex PCR, while the TCRdb copy is restricted to in-frame clones and leaves out a portion. The sample features over 75,000 clones, with around 0.6% in its top ten. This receptor was obtained from a middle-aged man in good health and CMV-seronegative. V usage is TRBV7-9 and J usage is TRBJ2-1, with D maybe TRBD2 (7 bases). The sequencing sample was made of PBMCs. CDR3 coding DNA: TGTGCCAGCAGCTTAAGGAGGGGGGGTGTCAATGAGCAGTTCTTC. It translates to CASSLRRGGVNEQFF.